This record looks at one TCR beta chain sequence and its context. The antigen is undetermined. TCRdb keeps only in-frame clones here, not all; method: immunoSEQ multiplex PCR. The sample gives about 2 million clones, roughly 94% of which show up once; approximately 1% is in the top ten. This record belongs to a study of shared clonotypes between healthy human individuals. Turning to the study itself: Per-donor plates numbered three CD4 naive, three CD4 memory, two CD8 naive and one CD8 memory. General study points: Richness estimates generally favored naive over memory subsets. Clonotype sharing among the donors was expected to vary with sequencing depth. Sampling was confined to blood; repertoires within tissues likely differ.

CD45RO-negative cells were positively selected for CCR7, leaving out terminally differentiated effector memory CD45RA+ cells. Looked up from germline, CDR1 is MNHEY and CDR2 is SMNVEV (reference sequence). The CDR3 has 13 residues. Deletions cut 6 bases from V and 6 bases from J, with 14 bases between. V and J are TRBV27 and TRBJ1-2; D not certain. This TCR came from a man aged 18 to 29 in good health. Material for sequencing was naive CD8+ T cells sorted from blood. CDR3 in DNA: TGTGCCAGCAGCTTAGGAGGGCCAGATGGCTACACCTTC. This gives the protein CASSLGGPDGYTF.